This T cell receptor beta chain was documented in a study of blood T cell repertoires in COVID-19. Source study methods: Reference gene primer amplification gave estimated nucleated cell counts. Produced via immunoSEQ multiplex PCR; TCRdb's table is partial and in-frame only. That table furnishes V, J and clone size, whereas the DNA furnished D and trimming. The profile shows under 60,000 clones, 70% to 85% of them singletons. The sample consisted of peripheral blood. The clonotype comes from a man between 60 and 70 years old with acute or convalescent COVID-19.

DNA of the CDR3: TGTGCCAGCAGCCAGGATAGACTGAAGTTGTACCAAGAGACCCAGTACTTC. It codes for CASSQDRLKLYQETQYF. V gene TRBV4-2 combines with J gene TRBJ2-5; D remains unclear. CDR3 length equals 17 residues. V was cut by 3 bases and J by 0 bases, with 17 bases left in between. From germline, CDR1 is LGHNA and CDR2 YNFKEQ.